This entry describes one TCR beta chain. Per the authors' pipeline: Reference gene primer amplification in the assay estimated nucleated cell counts. Repertoires were generated with immunoSEQ multiplex PCR, while TCRdb's copy carries only in-frame clones and drops some. Clone size and the V and J calls come from that table; the DNA yielded D and trimming. The sample carries about 150,000 clones, 85% to 95% recorded once. The data are from a study of blood T cell repertoires in COVID-19. Looking at the study overall: PBMCs, B-cell-depleted T cells, or T cells provided the cDNA or gDNA that made up the material.

The length of the CDR3 is 12 residues. V lost 5 bases to trimming and J lost 8 bases, with 9 bases between them. Germline values: CDR1 SGHVS, CDR2 FNYEAQ. The TCR originated in a man in his fifties or sixties with acute or convalescent COVID-19. Sequenced: peripheral blood. The rearrangement links TRBV7-6 to TRBJ2-2, with D hard to call. CDR3 loop: CASSTPGGELFF. The CDR3 nucleotides are TGTGCCAGCAGCACCCCGGGTGGGGAGCTGTTTTTT.